Sequencing of this TCR beta chain was carried out in a study of OX40 agonist ivuxolimab in advanced cancers. Study-wide background: Each dose-escalation patient presented with hepatocellular carcinoma, melanoma, renal cell or head and neck cancer.

The length of the CDR3 is 10 residues. Germline V gene lookup returns CDR1 DFQATT and CDR2 SNEGSKA (reference sequence). V was pared by 5 bases and J by 6 bases, with 8 bases between. The repertoire was sequenced with immunoSEQ multiplex PCR; TCRdb's copy has only in-frame clones and lacks some. The table shows tens of thousands of clones, with about nine tenths occurring only once. Study findings and constraints: It was also the case that some nonresponders had low normalized T-cell clonal expansion.

Concerning this clone: Its specificity is unknown.

The genes are TRBV20-1 and TRBJ2-7; D unresolved. This specimen consisted of CD4+ or CD8+ T cells sorted from blood, obtained in a trial of the OX40 agonist ivuxolimab. The TCR comes from an adult with an advanced solid tumor such as melanoma, head and neck, liver or kidney cancer. CDR3 region: CSAWSREQYF. The CDR3 region has the DNA TGCAGTGCTTGGAGCCGCGAGCAGTACTTC.